These T cell receptor beta chains were read from a single sample in a study of cytomegalovirus exposure and HLA in healthy donors. Clones were read by immunoSEQ multiplex PCR, and TCRdb kept only the in-frame ones, dropping some. Here the sample table reports more than 40,000 clones. The sequenced sample was PBMCs. Receptors were obtained from a male donor in good health and CMV-seronegative. Each CDR3 is given with its conserved first and last residue. D genes are given only for firm matches.

j_gene,d_gene,v_gene,CDR3aa,CDR3nt
TRBJ1-3,-,TRBV5-1,CASSLDTGTGNTIYF,TGCGCCAGCAGTCTGGACACAGGTACTGGAAACACCATATATTTT
TRBJ1-3,TRBD1,TRBV29-1,CSVEEHASQGASGNTIYF,TGCAGCGTTGAAGAGCACGCGTCGCAGGGGGCAAGCGGAAACACCATATATTTT
TRBJ2-7,TRBD2,TRBV4-2,CASSQTTSGGYEQYF,TGTGCCAGCAGCCAAACGACTAGCGGGGGCTACGAGCAGTACTTC
TRBJ1-5,-,TRBV16,CASSQLQGEGQPQHF,TGTGCCAGCAGCCAATTACAGGGAGAGGGTCAGCCCCAGCATTTT
TRBJ1-1,-,TRBV5-1,CASSLQTRYEAFF,TGCGCCAGCAGCTTGCAGACAAGGTACGAAGCTTTCTTT
TRBJ2-7,TRBD2,TRBV10-1,CASSASGGPYEQYF,TGCGCCAGCAGTGCTAGCGGGGGACCCTACGAGCAGTACTTC
TRBJ2-5,TRBD2,TRBV14,CASSHGGLAQETQYF,TGTGCCAGCAGCCACGGGGGACTAGCCCAAGAGACCCAGTACTTC
TRBJ1-4,-,TRBV14,CASSQEAGGGEKLFF,TGTGCCAGCAGCCAAGAAGCGGGGGGTGGAGAAAAACTGTTTTTT
TRBJ2-7,-,TRBV6-5,CASSYSWGDEQYF,TGTGCCAGCAGTTACTCGTGGGGGGACGAGCAGTACTTC
TRBJ2-5,TRBD1,TRBV7-2,CASSPTGTGGFQETQYF,TGTGCCAGCAGCCCTACCGGGACAGGGGGGTTCCAAGAGACCCAGTACTTC
TRBJ2-2,-,TRBV4-1,CASSQDHWSGGELFF,TGCGCCAGCAGCCAAGATCATTGGTCCGGGGGGGAGCTGTTTTTT
TRBJ2-5,TRBD1,TRBV6-1,CASRPRGQETQYF,TGTGCCAGCAGACCCAGGGGGCAAGAGACCCAGTACTTC
TRBJ2-1,-,TRBV7-6,CASSLEFIANEQFF,TGTGCCAGCAGCTTAGAATTCATAGCCAATGAGCAGTTCTTC
TRBJ1-1,-,TRBV13,CASSLGLGQNTEAFF,TGTGCCAGCAGCTTAGGCCTCGGACAGAACACTGAAGCTTTCTTT
TRBJ1-1,-,TRBV5-1,CASSLGTGNTEAFF,TGCGCCAGCAGCTTGGGTACGGGGAACACTGAAGCTTTCTTT
TRBJ2-5,-,TRBV18,CASSAGGQETQYF,TGTGCCAGTTCGGCCGGGGGCCAAGAGACCCAGTACTTC
TRBJ2-1,TRBD1,TRBV9,CASSPTPRDSYNEQFF,TGTGCCAGCAGCCCCACCCCCAGGGACAGCTACAATGAGCAGTTCTTC
TRBJ1-4,-,TRBV19,CASREYRTTNEKLFF,TGTGCCAGTAGGGAATACAGGACAACTAATGAAAAACTGTTTTTT
TRBJ2-1,TRBD2,TRBV4-1,CASSQVGGSSYNEQFF,TGCGCCAGCAGCCAAGTGGGGGGGAGCTCCTACAATGAGCAGTTCTTC
TRBJ2-5,-,TRBV10-3,CAISEAGGNGETQYF,TGTGCCATCAGTGAGGCCGGGGGTAATGGAGAGACCCAGTACTTC
TRBJ1-2,TRBD1,TRBV6-5,CASSPGGTGLYGYTF,TGTGCCAGCAGTCCTGGTGGGACAGGCCTCTATGGCTACACCTTC
TRBJ2-5,TRBD2,TRBV4-2,CASSQDLRLAGSFIGTQYF,TGTGCCAGCAGCCAAGATCTAAGGCTAGCGGGTTCATTCATAGGGACCCAGTACTTC
TRBJ1-5,-,TRBV6-6,CASRPGQRNQPQHF,TGTGCCAGCAGACCGGGACAACGCAATCAGCCCCAGCATTTT
TRBJ2-5,TRBD1,TRBV25-1,CASSSPGQKETQYF,TGTGCCAGCAGTTCACCGGGACAGAAAGAGACCCAGTACTTC
TRBJ2-7,TRBD1,TRBV7-9,CASSLTGQLLSEQYF,TGTGCCAGCAGCTTGACGGGACAGCTCTTGTCCGAGCAGTACTTC
TRBJ2-7,-,TRBV5-6,CASSLGLRSSYEQYF,TGTGCCAGCAGCTTGGGGCTCAGAAGCTCCTACGAGCAGTACTTC
TRBJ2-1,TRBD1,TRBV4-1,CASSHRGQSSYNEQFF,TGCGCCAGCAGCCATAGGGGACAGAGCTCCTACAATGAGCAGTTCTTC
TRBJ1-5,TRBD1,TRBV9,CASSQGTADQPQHF,TGTGCCAGCAGTCAAGGGACAGCTGATCAGCCCCAGCATTTT
TRBJ1-6,TRBD1,TRBV19,CASSTRTGNSPLHF,TGTGCCAGTAGTACTCGGACAGGGAATTCACCCCTCCACTTT
TRBJ1-2,TRBD1,TRBV5-5,CASSPGQGVGGYGYTF,TGTGCCAGCAGCCCTGGACAGGGGGTCGGTGGCTATGGCTACACCTTC
TRBJ1-1,TRBD1,TRBV5-4,CASSFDRGILDWAFF,TGTGCCAGCAGCTTCGACAGGGGGATCTTAGACTGGGCTTTCTTT
TRBJ2-7,-,TRBV7-9,CASSLALSRDRSGDEQYF,TGTGCCAGCAGCTTAGCGCTGTCGAGAGACAGGTCTGGGGACGAGCAGTACTTC
TRBJ1-5,TRBD1,TRBV2,CATGPGGQPQHF,TGTGCCACCGGCCCAGGGGGTCAGCCCCAGCATTTT
TRBJ2-3,TRBD2,TRBV5-6,CASSLIGRLAGTDTQYF,TGTGCCAGCAGCTTGATTGGGCGACTAGCGGGCACAGATACGCAGTATTTT
TRBJ1-6,-,TRBV6-1,CASKHSDSPLHF,TGTGCCAGCAAACACAGTGATTCACCCCTCCACTTT
TRBJ2-6,-,TRBV5-4,CASSLGAGTKGTGANVLTF,TGTGCCAGCAGCCTTGGGGCCGGGACAAAAGGCACTGGGGCCAACGTCCTGACTTTC
TRBJ1-1,-,TRBV6-5,CASSYSLGEAFF,TGTGCCAGCAGTTACTCTCTCGGTGAAGCTTTCTTT